A selection of T cell receptor beta chains follows, all from one sample in a study of Graves' ophthalmopathy and Graves' hyperthyroidism. TCRdb fed the multiplex PCR reads into MiXCR, producing one record per CDR3 protein. The sample lists hundreds of thousands of distinct CDR3 sequences, approximately 42% occurring once. Sequenced sample: peripheral blood. Every receptor here comes from an adult man with Graves' ophthalmopathy. CDR3s include the opening cysteine and the closing phenylalanine or tryptophan. A D gene is named only where the DNA matches it firmly. Expanded clones are given a class, and other clones once, few, many or no size at all.

v_call	d_call	clone_size	j_call	cdr3_nt	cdr3_aa
TRBV7-8	TRBD2	-	TRBJ2-3	TGTGCCAGCAGCTTAGCGGCTAGCGGGGGCACAGATACGCAGTATTTT	CASSLAASGGTDTQYF
TRBV10-3	-	once	TRBJ1-1	TGTGCCATCAGCGGGGCAGGTTTCAACACTGAAGCTTTCTTT	CAISGAGFNTEAFF
TRBV10-3	-	-	TRBJ1-1	TGTGCCGGGCAAGTACGCCAGAACACTGAAGCTTTCTTT	CAGQVRQNTEAFF
TRBV4-1	-	-	TRBJ2-7	TGCGCCAGCAGCTGGTCAGACAGCTCCTACGAGCAGTACTTC	CASSWSDSSYEQYF
TRBV6-1	TRBD1	-	TRBJ1-4	TGTGCCAGCAGTTACTCGACAGGGTTTCGGGCTTTGCTGTTTTTT	CASSYSTGFRALLFF
TRBV9	TRBD1	-	TRBJ1-2	TGTGCCAGCAGCGTAGTGCTCCCAGGGGGTGACTATGGCTACACCTTC	CASSVVLPGGDYGYTF
TRBV7-9	-	-	TRBJ1-2	TGTGCCAGCAGCCATCGGACGGAGGTCAATGGCTACACCTTC	CASSHRTEVNGYTF
TRBV4-2	TRBD1	-	TRBJ1-3	TGTGCCAGCAGCCACCTGACAACAGGGGGAAGTGGAAACACCATATATTTT	CASSHLTTGGSGNTIYF
TRBV5-6	-	-	TRBJ2-2	TGTGCCAGCAGCTTGGCGTTGGGATGGGCAGGCGAATACGGGGAGCTGTTTTTT	CASSLALGWAGEYGELFF
TRBV20-1	-	few	TRBJ1-2	TGCAGTGCTAGTAGCCTCGGGGATAACTATGGCTACACCTTC	CSASSLGDNYGYTF
TRBV7-3	-	-	TRBJ1-6	TGTGCCAGCAGCTTAATGGGCAGGGCCGATAATTCACCCCTCCACTTT	CASSLMGRADNSPLHF
TRBV18	-	-	TRBJ1-5	TGTGCCAGCTCACCAGGGTACTCCCGGAATAGCAATCAGCCCCAGCATTTT	CASSPGYSRNSNQPQHF
TRBV14	-	-	TRBJ1-3	TGTGCCAGCAGCCAAGATCACGGGACGTCCTCTGGAAACACCATATATTTT	CASSQDHGTSSGNTIYF
TRBV10-3	-	many	TRBJ2-7	TGTGCCATCAGCCCGAGGGGGTTCTACGAGCAGTACTTC	CAISPRGFYEQYF
TRBV15	-	-	TRBJ2-2	TGTGCCTCAGCCAGGCCTAACTCCGGGGAGCTGTTTTTT	CASARPNSGELFF
TRBV10-3	-	once	TRBJ1-3	TGTGCCAGCAGTGAAGCTCGCGGAACGGGAAACACCATATATTTT	CASSEARGTGNTIYF
TRBV20-1	-	-	TRBJ1-5	TGCAGTGCTAGAGATGAGGGAAAGAGCAATCAGCCCCAGCATTTT	CSARDEGKSNQPQHF
TRBV12-3/TRBV12-4	TRBD1	few	TRBJ2-5	TGTGCCAGCAGTCGGGACAGGGGGGTAGAGACCCAGTACTTC	CASSRDRGVETQYF
TRBV7-8	TRBD1	-	TRBJ1-1	TGTGCCAGCAGCTCCCGGGACAGGTATGAAGCTTTCTTT	CASSSRDRYEAFF
TRBV27	TRBD2	few	TRBJ2-5	TGTGCCAGCAGTCTAGGGGATAGCGGGCGTGAGACCCAGTACTTC	CASSLGDSGRETQYF
TRBV19	-	-	TRBJ1-4	TGTGCCAGTAGTATCCTCGGGGGCCTCCCTGAAAAACTGTTTTTT	CASSILGGLPEKLFF